This T cell receptor (beta chain) was identified in a study of low-dose radiotherapy and immunotherapy resistance in tumors. Priming of first-strand cDNA relied on TRAV- and TRBV-specific primers (covering alpha and beta chains). The authors ran roughly 20 PCR cycles to amplify TCRs with a constant-region primer and V-primer adapter. TCRdb reprocessed the reads with MiXCR, giving one entry per CDR3 protein. The sample contains tens of thousands of distinct CDR3 sequences, around 30% of which appear only once. In its sample, this clonotype was seen many times. Regarding time point: before trial treatment. The CDR3 length is 11 residues. Trimming shortened V by 4 bases and J by 5 bases, and 5 bases separated the two germline ends. From germline, CDR1 is SEHNR and CDR2 FQNEAQ (reference sequence).

The chain uses TRBV7-9 and TRBJ2-5; maybe TRBD2 (5 bases). Sequences were derived from PBMCs, sampled before treatment. This TCR came from a female donor with ovarian cancer. CDR3 DNA: TGTGCCAGCAGCTCGGGGGAGACCCAGTACTTC. Translation: CASSSGETQYF.